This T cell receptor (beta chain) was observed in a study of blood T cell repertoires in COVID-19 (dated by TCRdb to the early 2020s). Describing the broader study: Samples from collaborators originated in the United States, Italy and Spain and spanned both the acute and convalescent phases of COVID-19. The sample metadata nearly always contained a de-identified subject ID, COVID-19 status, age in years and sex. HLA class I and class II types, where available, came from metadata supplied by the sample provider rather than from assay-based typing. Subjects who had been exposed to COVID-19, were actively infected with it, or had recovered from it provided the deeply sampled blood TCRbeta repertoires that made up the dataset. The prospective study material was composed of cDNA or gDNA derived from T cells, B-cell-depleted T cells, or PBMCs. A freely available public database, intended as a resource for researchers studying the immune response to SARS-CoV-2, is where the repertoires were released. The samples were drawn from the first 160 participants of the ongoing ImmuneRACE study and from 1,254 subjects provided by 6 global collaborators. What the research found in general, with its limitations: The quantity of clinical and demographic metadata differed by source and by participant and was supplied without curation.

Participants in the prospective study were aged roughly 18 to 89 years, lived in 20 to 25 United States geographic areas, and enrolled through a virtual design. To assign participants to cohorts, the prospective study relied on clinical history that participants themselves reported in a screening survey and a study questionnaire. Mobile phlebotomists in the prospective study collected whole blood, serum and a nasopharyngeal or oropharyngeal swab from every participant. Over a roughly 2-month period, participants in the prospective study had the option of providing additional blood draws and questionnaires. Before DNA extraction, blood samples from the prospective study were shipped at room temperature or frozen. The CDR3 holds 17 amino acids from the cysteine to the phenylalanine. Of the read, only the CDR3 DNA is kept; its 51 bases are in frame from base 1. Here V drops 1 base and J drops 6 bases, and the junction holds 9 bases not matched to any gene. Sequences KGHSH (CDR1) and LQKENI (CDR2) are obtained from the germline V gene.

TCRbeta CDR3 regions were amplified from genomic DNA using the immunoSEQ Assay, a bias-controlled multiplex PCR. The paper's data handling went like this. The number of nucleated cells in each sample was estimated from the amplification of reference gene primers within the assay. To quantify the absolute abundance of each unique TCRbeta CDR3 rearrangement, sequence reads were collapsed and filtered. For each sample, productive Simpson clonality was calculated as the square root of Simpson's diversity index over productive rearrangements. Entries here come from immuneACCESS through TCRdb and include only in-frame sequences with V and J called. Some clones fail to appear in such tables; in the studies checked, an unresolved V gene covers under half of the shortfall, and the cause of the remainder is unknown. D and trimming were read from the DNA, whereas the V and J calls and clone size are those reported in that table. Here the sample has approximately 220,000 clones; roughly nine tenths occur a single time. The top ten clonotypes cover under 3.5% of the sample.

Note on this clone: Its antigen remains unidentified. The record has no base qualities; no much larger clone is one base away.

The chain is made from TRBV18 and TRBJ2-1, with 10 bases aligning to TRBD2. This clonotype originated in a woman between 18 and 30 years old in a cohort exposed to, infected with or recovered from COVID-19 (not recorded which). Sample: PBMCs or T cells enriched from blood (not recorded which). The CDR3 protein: CASSPLTGTSEVNEQFF. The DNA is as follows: TGTGCCAGCTCACCACTCACCGGGACTAGCGAGGTCAATGAGCAGTTCTTC.